This TCR beta chain stems from a study of siplizumab effects on memory and regulatory T cells. Study-level results: Mean Treg-derived proportions of mappable alloreactive CD4+ clones were 68.8% for siplizumab and 25% to 30% for controls. Proof of suppressive function in proliferating Tregs from siplizumab cultures was not established. Alloreactive sequences tracing back to unstimulated CD4+ memory cells fell significantly with siplizumab. Memory cells seemed less diverse than naive T cells, which seemed major alloresponse contributors.

About this clone itself: Antigen unknown.

Trimming removed 7 bases at V and 0 bases at J, with 22 bases between. Germline values: CDR1 SGHAT, CDR2 FQDESV (reference sequence). The length of the CDR3 is 18 residues. Measured with immunoSEQ multiplex PCR; TCRdb has only the in-frame clones, and not every one. The sample includes around 99,000 clones, 92% of them seen just once. Sequenced input: Tregs sorted from blood. The receptor was derived from a human donor in good health. The genes are TRBV11-1 and TRBJ2-1; D perhaps matches TRBD2 (5 bases). CDR3 coding DNA: TGTGCCAGCACACGAGACCTAGCTAAACCGCCCTCCTACAATGAGCAGTTCTTC. It specifies CASTRDLAKPPSYNEQFF.